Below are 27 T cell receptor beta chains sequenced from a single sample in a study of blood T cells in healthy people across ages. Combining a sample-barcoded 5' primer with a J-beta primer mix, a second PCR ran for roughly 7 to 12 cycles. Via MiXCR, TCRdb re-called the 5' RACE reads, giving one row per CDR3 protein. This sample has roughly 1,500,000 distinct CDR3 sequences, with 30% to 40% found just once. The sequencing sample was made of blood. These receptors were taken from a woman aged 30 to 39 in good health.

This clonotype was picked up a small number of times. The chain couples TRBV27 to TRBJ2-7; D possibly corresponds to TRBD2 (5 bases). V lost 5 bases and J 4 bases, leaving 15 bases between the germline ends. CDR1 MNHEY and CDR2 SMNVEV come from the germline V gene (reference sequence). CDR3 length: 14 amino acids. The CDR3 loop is CASSPGSVEYEQYF. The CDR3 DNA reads TGTGCCAGCAGTCCGGGGTCCGTCGAGTACGAGCAGTACTTC.

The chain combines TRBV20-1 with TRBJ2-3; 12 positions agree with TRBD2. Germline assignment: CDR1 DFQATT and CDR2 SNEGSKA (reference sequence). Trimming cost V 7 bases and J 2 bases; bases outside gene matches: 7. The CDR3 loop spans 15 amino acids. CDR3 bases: TGCAGTGGTCTCACTAGCGGGGGGTCCACAGATACGCAGTATTTT. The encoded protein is CSGLTSGGSTDTQYF.

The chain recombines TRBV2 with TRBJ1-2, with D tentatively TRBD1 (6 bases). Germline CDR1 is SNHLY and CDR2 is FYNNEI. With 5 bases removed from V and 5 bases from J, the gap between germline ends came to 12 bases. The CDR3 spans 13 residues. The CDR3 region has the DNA TGTGCCAGCAGTCAGGGGAAGCGTTATGGCTACACCTTC. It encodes CASSQGKRYGYTF.

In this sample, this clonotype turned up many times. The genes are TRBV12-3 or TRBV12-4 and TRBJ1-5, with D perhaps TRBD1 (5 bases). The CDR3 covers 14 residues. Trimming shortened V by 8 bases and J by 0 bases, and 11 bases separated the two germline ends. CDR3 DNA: TGTGCCAGCGGGGGGGATTATAGCAATCAGCCCCAGCATTTT. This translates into CASGGDYSNQPQHF.

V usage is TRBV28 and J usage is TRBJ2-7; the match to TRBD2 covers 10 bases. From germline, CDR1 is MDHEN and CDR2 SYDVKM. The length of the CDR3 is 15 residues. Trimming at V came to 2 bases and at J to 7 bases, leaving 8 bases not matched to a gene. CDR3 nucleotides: TGTGCCAGCAGTTTACGATCTAGCGGGGGTCAGGAGCAGTACTTC. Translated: CASSLRSSGGQEQYF.

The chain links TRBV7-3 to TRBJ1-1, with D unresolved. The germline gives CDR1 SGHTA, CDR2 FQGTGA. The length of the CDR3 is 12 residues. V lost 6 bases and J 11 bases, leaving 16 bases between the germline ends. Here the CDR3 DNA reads TGTGCCAGCAGAAATCCCCGGAAGGGCGCTTTCTTT. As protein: CASRNPRKGAFF.

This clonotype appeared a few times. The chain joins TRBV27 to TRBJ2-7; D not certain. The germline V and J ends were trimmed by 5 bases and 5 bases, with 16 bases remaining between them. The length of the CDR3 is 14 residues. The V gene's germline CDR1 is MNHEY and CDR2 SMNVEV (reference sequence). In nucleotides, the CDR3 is TGTGCCAGCAGTCCTTGGGTAGGAGCCCACGAGCAGTACTTC. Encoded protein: CASSPWVGAHEQYF.

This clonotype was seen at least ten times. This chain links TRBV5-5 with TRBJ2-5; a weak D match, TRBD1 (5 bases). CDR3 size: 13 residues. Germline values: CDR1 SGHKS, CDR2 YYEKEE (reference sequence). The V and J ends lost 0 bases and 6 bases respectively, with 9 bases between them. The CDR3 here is CASSLEGVQTQYF. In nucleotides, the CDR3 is TGTGCCAGCAGCTTGGAAGGGGTCCAGACCCAGTACTTC.

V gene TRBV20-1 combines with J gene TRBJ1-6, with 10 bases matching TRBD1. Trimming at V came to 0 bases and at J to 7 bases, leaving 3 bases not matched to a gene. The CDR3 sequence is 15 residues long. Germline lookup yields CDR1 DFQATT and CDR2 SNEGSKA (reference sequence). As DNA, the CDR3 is TGCAGTGCTAGAGAGACAGGGGGCATGAATTCACCCCTCCACTTT. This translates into CSARETGGMNSPLHF.

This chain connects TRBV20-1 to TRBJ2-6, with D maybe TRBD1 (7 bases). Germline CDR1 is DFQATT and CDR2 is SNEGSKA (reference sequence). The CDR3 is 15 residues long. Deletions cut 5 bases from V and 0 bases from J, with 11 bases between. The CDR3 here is CSAGGGSSGANVLTF. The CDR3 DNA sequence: TGCAGTGCTGGAGGGGGCAGCTCTGGGGCCAACGTCCTGACTTTC.

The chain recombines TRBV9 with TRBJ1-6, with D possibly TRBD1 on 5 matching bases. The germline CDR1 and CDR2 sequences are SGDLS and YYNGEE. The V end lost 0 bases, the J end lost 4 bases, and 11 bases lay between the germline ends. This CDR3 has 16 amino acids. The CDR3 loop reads CASSVAEGPYNSPLHF. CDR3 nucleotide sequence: TGTGCCAGCAGCGTAGCTGAGGGGCCTTATAATTCACCCCTCCACTTT. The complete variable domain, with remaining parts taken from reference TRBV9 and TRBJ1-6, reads DSGVTQTPKHLITATGQRVTLRCSPRSGDLSVYWYQQSLDQGLQFLIQYYNGEERAKGNILERFSAQQFPDLHSELNLSSLELGDSALYFCASSVAEGPYNSPLHFGNGTRLTVT.

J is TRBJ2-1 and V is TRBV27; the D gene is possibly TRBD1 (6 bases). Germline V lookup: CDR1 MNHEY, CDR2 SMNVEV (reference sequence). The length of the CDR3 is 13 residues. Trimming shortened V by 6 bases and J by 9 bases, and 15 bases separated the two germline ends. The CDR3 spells CASRKSGAGEQFF. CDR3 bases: TGTGCCAGCAGAAAATCAGGGGCTGGTGAGCAGTTCTTC.

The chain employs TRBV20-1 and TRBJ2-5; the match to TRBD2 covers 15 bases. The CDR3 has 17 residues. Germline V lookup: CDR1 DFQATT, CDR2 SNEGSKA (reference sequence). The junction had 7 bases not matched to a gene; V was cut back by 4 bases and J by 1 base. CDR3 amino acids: CSAKGLAGGGIQETQYF. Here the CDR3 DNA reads TGCAGTGCTAAGGGACTAGCGGGAGGTGGGATCCAAGAGACCCAGTACTTC.

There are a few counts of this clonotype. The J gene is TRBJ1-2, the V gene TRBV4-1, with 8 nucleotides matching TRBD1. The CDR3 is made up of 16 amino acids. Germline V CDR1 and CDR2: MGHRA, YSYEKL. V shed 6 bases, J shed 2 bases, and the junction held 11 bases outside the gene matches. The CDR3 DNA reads TGCGCCAGCAGTCCAAGAGTGGACAGGGTAAACTATGGCTACACCTTC. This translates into CASSPRVDRVNYGYTF.

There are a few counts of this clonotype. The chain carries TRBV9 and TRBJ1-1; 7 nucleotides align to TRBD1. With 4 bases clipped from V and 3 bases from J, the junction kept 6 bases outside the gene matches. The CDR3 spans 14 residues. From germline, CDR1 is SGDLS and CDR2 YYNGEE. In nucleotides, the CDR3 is TGTGCCAGCAGCACCCAGGGGGAGGACACTGAAGCTTTCTTT. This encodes CASSTQGEDTEAFF.

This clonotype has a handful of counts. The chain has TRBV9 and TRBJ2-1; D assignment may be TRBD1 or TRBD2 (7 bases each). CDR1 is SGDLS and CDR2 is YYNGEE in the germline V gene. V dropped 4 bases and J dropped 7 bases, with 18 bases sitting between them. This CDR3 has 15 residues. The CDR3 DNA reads TGTGCCAGCAGCCCCGGACAGGCGCGGGGGAATGAGCAGTTCTTC. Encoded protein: CASSPGQARGNEQFF.

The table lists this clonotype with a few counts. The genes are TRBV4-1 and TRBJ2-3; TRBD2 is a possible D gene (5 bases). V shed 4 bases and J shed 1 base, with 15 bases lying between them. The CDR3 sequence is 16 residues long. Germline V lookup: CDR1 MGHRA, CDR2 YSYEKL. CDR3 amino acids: CASSPRVSGRTDTQYF. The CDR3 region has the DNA TGCGCCAGCAGCCCGAGGGTCTCGGGCCGCACAGATACGCAGTATTTT.

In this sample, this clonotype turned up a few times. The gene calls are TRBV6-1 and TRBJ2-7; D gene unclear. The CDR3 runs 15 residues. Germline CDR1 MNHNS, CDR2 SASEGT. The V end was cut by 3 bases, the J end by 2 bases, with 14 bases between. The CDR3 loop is CASSDGSRGPYEQYF. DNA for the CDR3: TGTGCCAGCAGTGACGGGTCCAGAGGCCCCTACGAGCAGTACTTC.

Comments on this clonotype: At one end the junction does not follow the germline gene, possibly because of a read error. CDR3 sequence reads: CASSPSGNTYEQYF. CDR3 nucleotide sequence: TGTGCCAGTAGCCCTAGCGGGAACACCTACGAGCAGTACTTC. V gene TRBV5-1 combines with J gene TRBJ2-7; 9 positions agree with TRBD2. Germline V gene lookup returns CDR1 SGHRS and CDR2 YFSETQ. The CDR3 has 14 amino acids.

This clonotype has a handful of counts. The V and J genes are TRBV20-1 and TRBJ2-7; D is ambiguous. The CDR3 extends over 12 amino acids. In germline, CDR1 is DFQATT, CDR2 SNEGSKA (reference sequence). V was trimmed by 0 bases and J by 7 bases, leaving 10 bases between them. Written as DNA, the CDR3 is TGCAGTGCTAGAGAGGGGTCTCGGGAGCAGTACTTC. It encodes CSAREGSREQYF.

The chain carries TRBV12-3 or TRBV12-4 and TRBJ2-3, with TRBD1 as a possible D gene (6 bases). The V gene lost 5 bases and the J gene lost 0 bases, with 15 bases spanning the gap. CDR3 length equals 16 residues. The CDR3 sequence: CASSEWTQGSTDTQYF. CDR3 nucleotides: TGTGCCAGCAGTGAATGGACCCAGGGGAGCACAGATACGCAGTATTTT.

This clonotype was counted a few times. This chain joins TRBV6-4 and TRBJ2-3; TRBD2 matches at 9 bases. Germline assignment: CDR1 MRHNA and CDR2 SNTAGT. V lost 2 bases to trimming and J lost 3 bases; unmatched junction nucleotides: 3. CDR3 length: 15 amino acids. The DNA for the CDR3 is TGTGCCAGCAGTGACGACACTAGCGGGACAGATACGCAGTATTTT. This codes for CASSDDTSGTDTQYF.

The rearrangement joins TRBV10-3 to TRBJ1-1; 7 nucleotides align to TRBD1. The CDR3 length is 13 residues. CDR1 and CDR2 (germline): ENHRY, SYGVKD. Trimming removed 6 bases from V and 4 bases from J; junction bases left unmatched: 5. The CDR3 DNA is TGTGCCATCAGCTCAGGGGGGAGCACTGAAGCTTTCTTT. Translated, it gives CAISSGGSTEAFF.

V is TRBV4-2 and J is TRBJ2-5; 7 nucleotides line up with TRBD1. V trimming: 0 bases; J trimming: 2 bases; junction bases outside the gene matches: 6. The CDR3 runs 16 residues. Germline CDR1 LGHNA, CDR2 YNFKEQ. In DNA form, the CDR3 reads TGTGCCAGCAGCCAAGAAGTAGGGGGACAGCAAGAGACCCAGTACTTC. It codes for CASSQEVGGQQETQYF.

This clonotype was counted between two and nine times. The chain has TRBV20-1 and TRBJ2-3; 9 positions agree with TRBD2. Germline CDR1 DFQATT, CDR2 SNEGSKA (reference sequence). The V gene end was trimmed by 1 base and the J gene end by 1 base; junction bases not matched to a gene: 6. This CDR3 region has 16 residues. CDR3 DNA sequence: TGCAGTGCTAGAGTTGGGGCTAGCGGGGGCACAGATACGCAGTATTTT. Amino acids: CSARVGASGGTDTQYF.

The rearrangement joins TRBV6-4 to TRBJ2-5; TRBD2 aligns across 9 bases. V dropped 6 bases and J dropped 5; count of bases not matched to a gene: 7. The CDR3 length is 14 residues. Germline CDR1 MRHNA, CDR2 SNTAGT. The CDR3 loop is CASSEKAGGETQYF. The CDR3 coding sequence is TGTGCCAGCAGCGAGAAAGCGGGGGGCGAGACCCAGTACTTC.

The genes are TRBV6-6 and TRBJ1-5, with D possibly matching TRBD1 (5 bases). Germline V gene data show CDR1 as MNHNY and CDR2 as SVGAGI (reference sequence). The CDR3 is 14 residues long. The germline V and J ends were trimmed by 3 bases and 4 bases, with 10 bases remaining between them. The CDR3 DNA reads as TGTGCCAGCAGTTATAAGGACACAAATCAGCCCCAGCATTTT. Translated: CASSYKDTNQPQHF.